This T cell receptor beta chain was captured by sequencing in a study of blood T cells in healthy people across ages. Germline CDR1 reads SNHLY; CDR2 reads FYNNEI. V was shortened by 8 bases and J by 9 bases, with 17 bases between the two germline ends. The CDR3 has 13 amino acids. A few counts support this clonotype. It was with a sample-barcoded 5' primer and a J-beta primer mix that a second PCR of roughly 6 to 12 cycles was run. One entry per CDR3 protein, called by TCRdb with MiXCR from the 5' RACE reads. Of about 670,000 distinct CDR3 sequences listed, about 50% are singletons. Sequenced input: blood. The chain links TRBV2 to TRBJ2-1; D perhaps matches TRBD2 (6 bases). This clonotype was obtained from a woman at least 80 years old in good health. The CDR3 coding sequence is TGTGCCAGCTGTCGGGAGCGGGCGGTTGAGCAGTTCTTC. Protein sequence: CASCRERAVEQFF. Looking up the rest from reference TRBV2 and TRBJ2-1 gives the full variable domain: EPEVTQTPSHQVTQMGQEVILRCVPISNHLYFYWYRQILGQKVEFLVSFYNNEISEKSEIFDDQFSVERPDGSNFTLKIRSTKLEDSAMYFCASCRERAVEQFFGPGTRLTVL.